This TCR beta chain derives from a study of blood T cells in healthy people across ages. For the second PCR, which ran for about 7 to 11 cycles, a sample-barcoded 5' primer and a J-beta primer mix were used. Every cDNA molecule carried a tag from a template-switch adaptor bearing 12 random nucleotides. Via MiXCR, TCRdb re-called the 5' RACE reads, giving one row per CDR3 protein. The sample has 1.5 million or so distinct CDR3 sequences, 40% to 50% seen once. The sample taken for sequencing was blood. This sequence originates from a woman younger than 30 in good health.

CDR3 bases: TGCGCCAGCAGTGCCGGACAGGGTGGCAATGAAAAACTGTTTTTT. It codes for CASSAGQGGNEKLFF. The rearrangement joins TRBV10-1 to TRBJ1-4; 8 bases line up with TRBD1. Losses at the gene ends were 4 bases for V and 5 bases for J; bases not matched to a gene: 6. Germline CDR1 WNHNN, CDR2 SYGVQD (reference sequence). CDR3 size: 15 residues.